The TCR beta chain under discussion was sequenced for a study of regulatory T cells in long-lasting Graves disease. This clonotype was found many times. Combining iRepertoire HTBI primers with Arm-PCR of CDR3 regions, the authors built TCR beta libraries. TCRdb processed the multiplex PCR reads anew with MiXCR; each CDR3 protein has one entry. The sample carries some 250,000 distinct CDR3 sequences, more than 15% recorded once. Stated time point: newly diagnosed GD, antithyroid drugs for less than 3 months. Generation of the TCR library employed RNA extracted from PBMCs. The germline V gene has CDR1 DFQATT and CDR2 SNEGSKA (reference sequence). Trimming took 6 bases from V and 7 from J; bases not matched to a gene: 7. The CDR3 consists of 14 residues. This sample also appeared in a second study, on T cells in Graves' hyperthyroidism and ophthalmopathy.

This sequence was found in a woman younger than 45 with Graves disease. The sequencing here drew on peripheral blood mononuclear cells (PBMCs), taken at new diagnosis, from a patient treated with antithyroid drugs. The chain employs TRBV20-1 and TRBJ1-6; 9 nucleotides align to TRBD1. In DNA form, the CDR3 reads TGCAGTGCGCCCTCGGACAGGGGAAATTCACCCCTCCACTTT. It translates to CSAPSDRGNSPLHF.